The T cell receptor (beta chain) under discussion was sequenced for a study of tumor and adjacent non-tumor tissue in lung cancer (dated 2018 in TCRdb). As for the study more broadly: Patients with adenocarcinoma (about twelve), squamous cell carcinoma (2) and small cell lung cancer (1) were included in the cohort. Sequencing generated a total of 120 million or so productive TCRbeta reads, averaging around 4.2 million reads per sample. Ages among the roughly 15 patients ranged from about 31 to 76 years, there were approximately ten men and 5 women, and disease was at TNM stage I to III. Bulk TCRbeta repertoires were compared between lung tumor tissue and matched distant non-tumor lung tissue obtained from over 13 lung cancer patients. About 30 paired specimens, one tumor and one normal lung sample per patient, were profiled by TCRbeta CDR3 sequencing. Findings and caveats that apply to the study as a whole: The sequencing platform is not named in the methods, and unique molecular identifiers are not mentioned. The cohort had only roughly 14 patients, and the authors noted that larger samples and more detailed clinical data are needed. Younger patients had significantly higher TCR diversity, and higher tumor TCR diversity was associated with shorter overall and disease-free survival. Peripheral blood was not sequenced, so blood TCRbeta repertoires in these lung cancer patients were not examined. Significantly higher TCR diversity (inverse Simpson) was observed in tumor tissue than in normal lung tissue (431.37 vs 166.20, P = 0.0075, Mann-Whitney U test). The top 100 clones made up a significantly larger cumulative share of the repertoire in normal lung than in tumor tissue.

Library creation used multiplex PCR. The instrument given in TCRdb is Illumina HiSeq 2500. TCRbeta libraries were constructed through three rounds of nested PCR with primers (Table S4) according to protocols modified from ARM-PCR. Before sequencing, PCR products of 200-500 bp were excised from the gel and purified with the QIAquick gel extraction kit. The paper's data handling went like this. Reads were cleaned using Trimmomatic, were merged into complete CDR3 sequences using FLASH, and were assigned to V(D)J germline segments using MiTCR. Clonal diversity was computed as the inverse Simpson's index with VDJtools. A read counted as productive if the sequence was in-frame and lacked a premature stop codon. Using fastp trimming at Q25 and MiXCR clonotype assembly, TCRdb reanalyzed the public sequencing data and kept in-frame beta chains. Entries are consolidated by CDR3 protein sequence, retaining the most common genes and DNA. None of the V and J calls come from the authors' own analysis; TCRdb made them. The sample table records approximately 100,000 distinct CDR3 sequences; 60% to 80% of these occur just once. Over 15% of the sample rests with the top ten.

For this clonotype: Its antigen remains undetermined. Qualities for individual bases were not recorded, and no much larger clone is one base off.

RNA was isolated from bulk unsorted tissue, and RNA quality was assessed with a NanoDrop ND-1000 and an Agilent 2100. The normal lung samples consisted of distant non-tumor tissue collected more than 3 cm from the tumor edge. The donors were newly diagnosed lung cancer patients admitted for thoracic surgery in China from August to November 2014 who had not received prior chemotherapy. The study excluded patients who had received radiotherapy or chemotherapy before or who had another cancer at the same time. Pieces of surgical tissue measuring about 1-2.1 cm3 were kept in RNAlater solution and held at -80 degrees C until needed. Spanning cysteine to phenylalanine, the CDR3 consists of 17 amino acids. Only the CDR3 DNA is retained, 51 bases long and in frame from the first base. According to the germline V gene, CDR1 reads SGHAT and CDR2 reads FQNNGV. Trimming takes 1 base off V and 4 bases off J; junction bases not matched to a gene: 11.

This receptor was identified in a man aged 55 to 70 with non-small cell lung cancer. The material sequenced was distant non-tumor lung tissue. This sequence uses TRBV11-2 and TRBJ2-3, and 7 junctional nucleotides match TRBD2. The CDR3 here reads CASSLGRRELGADTQYF. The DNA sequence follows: TGTGCCAGCAGCTTAGGGAGGCGGGAGTTGGGTGCAGATACGCAGTATTTT.